The 4 T cell receptor beta chains listed next were all sequenced from one sample in a study of blood T cell repertoires in COVID-19. The data were produced by immunoSEQ multiplex PCR, yet TCRdb's version contains in-frame clones alone and is incomplete. The sample consists of more than 150,000 clones, 80% to 90% of them appearing once. The material sequenced was peripheral blood. These receptors all stem from a woman between 40 and 50 years old with acute or convalescent COVID-19.

This clone was found once. In DNA form, the CDR3 reads TGTGCCAGCAGCCCCACCACAGGGTACGAGCAGTACTTC. This sequence encodes CASSPTTGYEQYF. The chain has TRBV3-1 (or the pseudogene TRBV3-2) and TRBJ2-7; possibly TRBD1 for D (6 bases). The CDR3 length is 13 residues. Germline CDR1 and CDR2: LGHDT and YNNKEL (reference sequence). V was clipped by 4 bases and J by 4 bases, with 11 bases between them.

This sequence joins TRBV5-1 and TRBJ2-3; tentatively, D is TRBD1 (6 bases). Germline V gene data show CDR1 as SGHRS and CDR2 as YFSETQ. Trimming removed 0 bases at V and 4 bases at J, with 6 bases between. This CDR3 has 13 residues. The CDR3 region is CASSLEGADTQYF. The CDR3 DNA sequence: TGCGCCAGCAGCTTGGAGGGGGCAGATACGCAGTATTTT.

This clone was detected a few times. V is TRBV14 and J is TRBJ1-2; the D is unclear. Deletions cut 3 bases from V and 7 bases from J, with 9 bases between. This CDR3 spans 12 amino acids. Germline V gives CDR1 SGHDN, CDR2 FVKESK. CDR3 nucleotides: TGTGCCAGCAGCCAGGCGGGAGGTGGCTACACCTTC. Translating gives CASSQAGGGYTF.

The count of this clone is one. The rearrangement uses TRBV7-3 and TRBJ2-5, with D possibly TRBD2 on 5 matching bases. CDR1 and CDR2 (germline): SGHTA, FQGTGA. The CDR3 is 16 residues long. V lost 2 bases and J 2 bases, leaving 15 bases between the germline ends. CDR3 loop: CASSLLSTNRQETQYF. The CDR3 DNA follows: TGTGCCAGCAGCTTATTGTCGACTAACCGACAAGAGACCCAGTACTTC.